This T cell receptor (beta chain) was recorded in a study of T cell responses to AZD1222 COVID-19 vaccine. The CDR3 loop spans 12 amino acids. The ends were cut back, 5 bases at V and 4 bases at J, with 9 bases in the middle. Germline V gives CDR1 LGHDT, CDR2 YNNKEL (reference sequence). The method was immunoSEQ multiplex PCR; TCRdb's version includes in-frame clones alone and lacks a portion of them. Of fewer than 140,000 clones in the sample, around 90% were seen once. This sequence joins TRBV3-1 (or the pseudogene TRBV3-2) and TRBJ2-7; D unresolved. This TCR derives from an adult who received the AZD1222 COVID-19 vaccine. Sequences were derived from peripheral blood, sampled 28 days after the second AZD1222 dose. For the CDR3, the DNA is TGTGCCAGCAGCTTGACCGATTACGAGCAGTACTTC. Its protein product is CASSLTDYEQYF.